This entry lists 6 T cell receptor beta chains sequenced from one sample in a study of human T cells and chemical hapten exposure. One entry per CDR3 protein, called by TCRdb with MiXCR from the RACE reads. The data show under 200,000 distinct CDR3 sequences, about 14% seen once. Time point denoted: patch test 1, 2 weeks after DPC sensitization. Treatment in this sample: therapeutic diphenylcyclopropenone sensitization with weekly scalp DPC. The source material was whole blood, sampled in connection with sensitization to the hapten diphenylcyclopropenone (DPC). The receptor set was obtained from a woman aged 30 to 39 with alopecia areata. Some clones in this sample may be carry-over from other donors' samples.

The chain combines TRBV12-3 or TRBV12-4 with TRBJ1-5; D is perhaps TRBD1 (5 bases). Trimming took 8 bases from V and 2 from J, leaving 10 bases between them. The CDR3 runs to 13 residues. The CDR3 DNA reads TGTGCCAGCGGGGCCGGCGGCAATCAGCCCCAGCATTTT. Its protein product is CASGAGGNQPQHF.

This clonotype was counted only a few times. The chain carries TRBV28 and TRBJ2-7; D may be TRBD2 (5 bases). Germline CDR1 MDHEN, CDR2 SYDVKM. The V end lost 6 bases, the J end lost 2 bases, and 11 bases lay between the germline ends. The CDR3 is 13 residues long. The DNA for the CDR3 is TGTGCCAGCAGACCGGGAAGCACCTACGAGCAGTACTTC. Amino acid sequence: CASRPGSTYEQYF.

This clonotype showed up many times. V usage is TRBV10-3 and J usage is TRBJ2-7; no clear D. The V gene's germline CDR1 is ENHRY and CDR2 SYGVKD. Trimming took off 5 bases at V and 2 bases at J, with 10 bases between the two ends. This CDR3 has 13 amino acids. CDR3 DNA: TGTGCCATCAGTTTCTCTCTGCCCTACGAGCAGTACTTC. This sequence encodes CAISFSLPYEQYF.

The chain links TRBV20-1 to TRBJ2-3, with 7 bases lining up with TRBD2. V was pared by 7 bases and J by 4 bases, with 8 bases of the junction left unmatched. This CDR3 is 13 amino acids long. CDR1 and CDR2 (germline): DFQATT, SNEGSKA (reference sequence). The CDR3 protein is CSVKGLAADTQYF. The CDR3 DNA reads TGCAGTGTCAAGGGGCTAGCGGCAGATACGCAGTATTTT.

The sample holds a few counts of this clonotype. The chain couples TRBV3-1 to TRBJ2-6; D unclear. V was shortened by 4 bases and J by 0 bases, with 7 bases between the two germline ends. The germline gives CDR1 LGHDT, CDR2 YNNKEL (reference sequence). CDR3 size: 15 residues. CDR3: CASSLQSSGANVLTF. CDR3 nucleotide sequence: TGTGCCAGCAGCCTTCAGTCCTCTGGGGCCAACGTCCTGACTTTC.

The rearrangement uses TRBV7-2 and TRBJ1-1; D is uncertain. The V end lost 2 bases, the J end lost 5 bases, and 9 bases lay between the germline ends. This CDR3 comprises 13 residues. In germline, CDR1 is SGHTA, CDR2 FQGNSA. The CDR3 DNA sequence: TGTGCCAGCAGCTTAAGGGCGGATACTGAAGCTTTCTTT. It encodes CASSLRADTEAFF.